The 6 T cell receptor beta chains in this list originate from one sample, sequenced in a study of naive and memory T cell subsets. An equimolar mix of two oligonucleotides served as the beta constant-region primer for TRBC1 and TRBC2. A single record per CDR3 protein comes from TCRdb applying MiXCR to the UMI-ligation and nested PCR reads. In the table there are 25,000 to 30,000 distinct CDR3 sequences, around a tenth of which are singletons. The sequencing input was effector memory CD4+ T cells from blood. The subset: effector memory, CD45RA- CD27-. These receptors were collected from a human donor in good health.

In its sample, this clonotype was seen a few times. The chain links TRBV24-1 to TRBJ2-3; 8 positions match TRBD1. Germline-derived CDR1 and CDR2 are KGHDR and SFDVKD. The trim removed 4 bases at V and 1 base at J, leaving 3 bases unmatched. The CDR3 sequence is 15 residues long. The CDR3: CATSDPGQGTDTQYF. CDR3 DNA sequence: TGTGCCACCAGTGACCCGGGACAGGGCACAGATACGCAGTATTTT.

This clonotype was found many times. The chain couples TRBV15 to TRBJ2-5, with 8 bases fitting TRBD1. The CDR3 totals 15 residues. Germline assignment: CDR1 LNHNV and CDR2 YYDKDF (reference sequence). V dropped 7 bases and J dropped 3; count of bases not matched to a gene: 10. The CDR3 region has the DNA TGTGCCACCACCACCTACGGACAGGGAAAAGAGACCCAGTACTTC. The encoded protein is CATTTYGQGKETQYF.

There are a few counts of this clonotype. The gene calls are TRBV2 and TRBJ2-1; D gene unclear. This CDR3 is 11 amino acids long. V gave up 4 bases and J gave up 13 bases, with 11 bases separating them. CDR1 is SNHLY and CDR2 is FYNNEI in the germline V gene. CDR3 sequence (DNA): TGTGCCAGCAGTGTGGTGACCGAACAGTTCTTC. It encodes CASSVVTEQFF.

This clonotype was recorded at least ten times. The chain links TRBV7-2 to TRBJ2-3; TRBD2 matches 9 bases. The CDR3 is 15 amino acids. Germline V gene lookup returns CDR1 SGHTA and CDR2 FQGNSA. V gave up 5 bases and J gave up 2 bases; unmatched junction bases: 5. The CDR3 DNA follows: TGTGCCAGCAGCCCCCTAGCGGGGACCACAGATACGCAGTATTTT. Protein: CASSPLAGTTDTQYF.

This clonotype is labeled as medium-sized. CDR3 region: CASSPLVSSYNEQFF. CDR3 coding DNA: TGCGCCAGCAGCCCGCTAGTGAGCTCCTACAATGAGCAGTTCTTC. The rearrangement joins TRBV23-1 to TRBJ2-1; D remains unclear. TRBV23-1 carries the ORF label, with uncertain function. The V end lost 6 bases, the J end lost 0 bases, and 12 bases lay between the germline ends. This CDR3 has 15 residues.

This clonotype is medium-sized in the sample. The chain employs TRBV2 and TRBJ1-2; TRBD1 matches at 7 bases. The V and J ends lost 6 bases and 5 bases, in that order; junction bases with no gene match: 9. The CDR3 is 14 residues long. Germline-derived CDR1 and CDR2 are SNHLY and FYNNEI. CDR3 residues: CASSPTLQGYGYTF. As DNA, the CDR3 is TGTGCCAGCAGCCCGACCTTACAGGGGTATGGCTACACCTTC.